Presented here are 6 T cell receptor beta chains from one specimen sequenced in a study of blood T cell repertoires in COVID-19 (TCRdb year 2020). The library was obtained by the immunoSEQ multiplex PCR assay. The source is immuneACCESS, and TCRdb retained only in-frame sequences with V and J called. Part of the clones is not carried over; for the studies checked, unresolved V genes explain less than half of this, and the remainder is unexplained. The sample table contains under 45,000 clones; only one count was recorded for around nine tenths of them. The biggest ten clones account for over 1% of the sample. The sample consisted of peripheral blood. All receptors come from a middle-aged woman with acute or convalescent COVID-19.

This clone was recorded a few times. The chain carries TRBV6-1 and TRBJ1-5, with 9 nucleotides matching TRBD1. Germline V gene sequence: CDR1 MNHNS, CDR2 SASEGT. This CDR3 has 15 residues. V shed 0 bases and J 5 bases; nucleotides not matched to a gene: 2. The CDR3 sequence: CASSEATGGHQPQHF. The CDR3 DNA is TGTGCCAGCAGTGAAGCTACAGGGGGCCATCAGCCCCAGCATTTT.

The rearrangement uses TRBV28 and TRBJ1-4; 7 bases line up with TRBD1. With V trimmed by 6 bases and J by 4 bases, 5 bases remained unmatched. The CDR3 runs to 14 residues. Per the germline V gene, CDR1 is MDHEN and CDR2 is SYDVKM. For the CDR3, the DNA is TGTGCCAGCAGCCCGGGACAGCTTAATGAAAAACTGTTTTTT. Protein: CASSPGQLNEKLFF.

V usage is TRBV9 and J usage is TRBJ2-1; D perhaps matches TRBD1 (5 bases). This CDR3 region has 18 residues. Between the trimmed V and J ends, which lost 0 bases and 7 bases, there was a span of 23 bases. Germline CDR1 and CDR2: SGDLS and YYNGEE. The CDR3 loop is CASSVASGAKKSTNEQFF. Here the CDR3 DNA reads TGTGCCAGCAGCGTAGCTAGTGGGGCAAAAAAGTCCACTAATGAGCAGTTCTTC.

This clone was seen a few times. Other DNA sequences within the sample encode an identical CDR3. The chain has TRBV28 and TRBJ1-2, with D unresolved. Germline V gene lookup returns CDR1 MDHEN and CDR2 SYDVKM. Between the trimmed V and J ends, which lost 3 bases and 2 bases, there was a span of 7 bases. The CDR3 covers 13 residues. The CDR3 DNA sequence: TGTGCCAGCAGTTTTAACAACAACTATGGCTACACCTTC. This encodes CASSFNNNYGYTF.

The chain employs TRBV20-1 and TRBJ1-2; TRBD1 might be the D (6 bases). The CDR3 has 12 residues. Germline assignment: CDR1 DFQATT and CDR2 SNEGSKA (reference sequence). Trimming took 3 bases from V and 12 from J, leaving 17 bases between them. The CDR3 DNA sequence: TGCAGTGCTAGTCCTAGAGGGCAGGGGAACACCTTC. Its protein product is CSASPRGQGNTF.

The chain couples TRBV18 to TRBJ1-2, with 8 bases that match TRBD1. Per the germline V gene, CDR1 is KGHSH and CDR2 is LQKENI. The ends lost 4 bases at V and 2 bases at J; junction bases unmatched: 12. The CDR3 sequence is 17 residues long. CDR3 DNA: TGTGCCAGCTCACGGGACTTTTTGGACAGGGCCAACTATGGCTACACCTTC. Protein: CASSRDFLDRANYGYTF. The full variable domain, with the rest looked up from reference TRBV18 and TRBJ1-2, is NAGVMQNPRHLVRRRGQEARLRCSPMKGHSHVYWYRQLPEEGLKFMVYLQKENIIDESGMPKERFSAEFPKEGPSILRIQQVVRGDSAAYFCASSRDFLDRANYGYTFGSGTRLTVV.